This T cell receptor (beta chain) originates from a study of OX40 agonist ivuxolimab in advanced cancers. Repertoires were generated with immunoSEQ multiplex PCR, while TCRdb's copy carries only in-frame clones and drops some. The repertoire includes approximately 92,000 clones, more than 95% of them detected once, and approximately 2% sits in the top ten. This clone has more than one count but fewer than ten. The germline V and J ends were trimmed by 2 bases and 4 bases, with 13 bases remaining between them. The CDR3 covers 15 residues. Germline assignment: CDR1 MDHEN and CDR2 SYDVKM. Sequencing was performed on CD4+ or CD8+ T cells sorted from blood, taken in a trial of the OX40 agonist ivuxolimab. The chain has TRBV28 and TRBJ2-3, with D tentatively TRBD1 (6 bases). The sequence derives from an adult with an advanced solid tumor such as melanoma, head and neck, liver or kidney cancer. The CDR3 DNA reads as TGTGCCAGCAGTTTAACGCAGGGGCCTGCAGATACGCAGTATTTT. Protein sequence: CASSLTQGPADTQYF.